This TCR beta chain was identified in a study of T cell responses to AZD1222 COVID-19 vaccine. Study observations and caveats: Only a handful of AZD1222 recipients, roughly six in all, had baseline seropositivity.

This table comes from immunoSEQ multiplex PCR, and its TCRdb copy is limited to in-frame clones, with some not included. The table records about 120,000 clones, around 90% of them present only once. Notes on this clone: Its antigen is as yet unknown.

The source of this sequence is an adult in good health. The material sequenced was peripheral blood, taken on day 0 of AZD1222 vaccination.

The CDR3 coding sequence is TGTGCCAGCAGCCAAGATGTGGACGAAAAACTGTTTTTT. This sequence encodes CASSQDVDEKLFF. The chain links TRBV14 to TRBJ1-4; D gene uncertain. The V end was cut by 0 bases, the J end by 8 bases, with 7 bases between. The germline V gene has CDR1 SGHDN and CDR2 FVKESK. CDR3 length: 13 residues.